Described below is a single T cell receptor beta chain sequence and its context. What it binds is not known. Trimming pared 3 bases from V and 1 base from J, leaving 13 bases between. The CDR3 sequence is 15 residues long. CDR1 and CDR2 from the germline V gene are SGDLS and YYNGEE. This PCR relied on a set of 60 Vbeta primers and 13 Jbeta primers. Profiled with immunoSEQ multiplex PCR; TCRdb holds only in-frame clones, not every one. This repertoire shows about 130,000 clones, about two thirds found once; its top ten account for roughly 2.7%. This record belongs to a study of cytomegalovirus exposure and HLA in healthy donors. Study-wide results and caveats: More clonal expansion characterized HLA-associated TCR beta chains than equally common others in a later analysis. In a later analysis, CMV-associated beta chains were mostly HLA-associated, it appeared.

This receptor was obtained from a human donor in good health. The specimen was PBMCs. The chain combines TRBV9 with TRBJ1-2; tentative D call: TRBD1 (5 bases). The CDR3 loop reads CASSGQQVFNYGYTF. For the CDR3, the DNA is TGTGCCAGCAGCGGACAACAGGTTTTTAACTATGGCTACACCTTC.